This T cell receptor (beta chain) was recovered during a study of regulatory T cells in long-lasting Graves disease. The germline V gene encodes CDR1 SGHAT and CDR2 FQDESV (reference sequence). V was trimmed by 5 bases and J by 0 bases, leaving 10 bases between them. CDR3 length equals 14 residues. The table lists this clonotype with many counts. Antigen: not known. The sample's time point: newly diagnosed GD, antithyroid drugs for less than 3 months. There was RNA extracted from PBMCs, and the TCR library was made from it. The authors built TCR beta libraries using iRepertoire HTBI primers and Arm-PCR of CDR3 regions. Each CDR3 protein gets one entry after TCRdb re-called the multiplex PCR reads with MiXCR. The repertoire includes over 200,000 distinct CDR3 sequences, under 20% of them detected once, and 14% sits in the top ten. General observations from the study: Newly diagnosed disease favored TRBV20-1 and TRBJ2-1 over persistent disease.

These data also featured in a second study, about T cells in Graves' hyperthyroidism and ophthalmopathy.

This receptor was taken from a woman aged 25 to 39 with Graves disease. The sequenced sample was peripheral blood mononuclear cells (PBMCs), obtained at new diagnosis, from a patient treated with antithyroid drugs. The chain combines TRBV11-1 with TRBJ1-2; D may be TRBD1 (5 bases). CDR3 amino acids: CASSAQTANYGYTF. The CDR3 nucleotides read TGTGCCAGCAGCGCACAGACAGCTAACTATGGCTACACCTTC.